The 31 T cell receptor beta chains presented below share a single source sample, sequenced in a study of T cells in women clearing cervical HPV infection. Only in-frame clones appear in the TCRdb table, and some are missing; sequencing was by immunoSEQ multiplex PCR. This repertoire comprises about 40,000 clones; its ten largest clones make up about 5.8%. Sequencing was done on a sample of blood buffy coat. Receptors were obtained from a woman between 18 and 75 years old with a cervical HPV16 infection that either progressed to CIN3+ or cleared (not recorded which).

As for this clone: The CDR3 end is not reached by the read, which stops 3 residues before it; the germline J gene fills it in. The chain recombines TRBV7-2 with TRBJ1-1; D ambiguous. This CDR3 spans 15 amino acids. Trimming took 5 bases from V and 3 from J, leaving 16 bases between them. Germline CDR1 is SGHTA and CDR2 is FQGNSA. The CDR3 bases that were read are TGTGCCAGCAGCATAGGACCTTGGAGGGACACTGAA. Its translation is CASSIGPWRDTE. The full CDR3 reads CASSIGPWRDTEAFF.

Remarks on this clone: Coverage ceases 3 residues before the CDR3 finishes, and the germline J gene fills in the end. The J gene is TRBJ1-4, the V gene TRBV27; 8 positions match TRBD1. The V gene's germline CDR1 is MNHEY and CDR2 SMNVEV (reference sequence). The CDR3 contains 13 residues. This chain's CDR3 is CASSLGQGYKLFF. The DNA read from the CDR3 is TGTGCCAGCAGTTTAGGACAGGGCTACAAA.

CDR3 in amino acids: CASRPIRDSNEKLFF. The sequenced CDR3 bases are TGTGCCAGCAGACCAATTAGGGACAGTAATGAAAAG. The rearrangement links TRBV2 to TRBJ2-2; 7 bases agree with TRBD1. The CDR3 goes on 3 residues after the read ends, and that part is filled in from the germline J gene. Looked up from germline, CDR1 is SNHLY and CDR2 is FYNNEI. CDR3 length: 15 residues.

In the case of this clone: With the read ending 3 residues before the CDR3 end, the germline J gene is used to fill in that end. The J gene is TRBJ1-2, the V gene TRBV29-1; D call uncertain. This CDR3 has 15 amino acids. Germline V gene sequence: CDR1 SQVTM, CDR2 ANQGSEA. This CDR3 is CSVPGLAGGQNDYTF. The sequenced part of the CDR3 DNA is TGCAGCGTCCCCGGACTAGCGGGAGGGCAGAATGAC.

As for this clone: Read sequence stops 3 residues before the CDR3 end, and the germline J gene provides the missing end. The chain carries TRBV4-1 and TRBJ1-6, with D uncertain. From germline, CDR1 is MGHRA and CDR2 YSYEKL. CDR3 length: 15 amino acids. V shed 6 bases and J shed 5 bases, with 14 bases lying between them. CDR3 DNA, as far as it was read: TGCGCCAGCAGGACGGGGAGAGGGAATAATTCACCC. This codes for CASRTGRGNNSP. The complete CDR3 reads CASRTGRGNNSPLHF.

In regard to this clone: From the germline J gene comes the end of the CDR3, since the read stops 3 residues before it. J is TRBJ2-4 and V is TRBV6-2 or TRBV6-3; a possible D gene is TRBD2 (6 bases). Germline V CDR1 and CDR2: MNHEY, SVGEGT. The CDR3 is 13 amino acids. The CDR3 spells CASRSRDVGGQYF. The sequenced part of the CDR3 DNA is TGTGCCAGCAGAAGCCGGGACGTCGGGGGT.

Note on this clone: The read falls 3 residues short of the CDR3 end, and the missing part is taken from the germline J gene. The chain uses TRBV9 and TRBJ2-7; 7 bases agree with TRBD2. CDR3 length: 15 amino acids. Germline CDR1 is SGDLS and CDR2 is YYNGEE. The J segment lost 5 bases and the V segment lost 0 bases, leaving 8 bases of the junction unmatched. The CDR3 loop reads CASSVEAGEVHEQYF. CDR3 DNA, as far as it was read: TGTGCCAGCAGCGTAGAGGCGGGAGAAGTCCACGAG.

Note on this clone: The junction departs from germline at one end; a sequencing error may be responsible. The read gets to within 3 residues of the CDR3 end, and the germline J gene fills in the rest. Other DNA variants within this sample encode the same CDR3. The rearrangement links TRBV7-6 to TRBJ1-3, with 8 positions matching TRBD1. Germline V gene sequence: CDR1 SGHVS, CDR2 FNYEAQ. The CDR3 is 15 residues long. CDR3 sequence: CASSFSSGTGNTIYF. CDR3 bases read: TGTGCCAGCAGCTTTTCTTCCGGGACAGGAAACACA.

Points on this clone: The read gets to within 3 residues of the CDR3 end, and the germline J gene fills in the rest. The chain couples TRBV30 to TRBJ2-5, with TRBD1 as a possible D gene (6 bases). This CDR3 has 14 residues. Germline CDR1 is GTSNPN and CDR2 is SVGIG (reference sequence). V shed 2 bases and J shed 2 bases, with 12 bases lying between them. CDR3 region: CAWSSQGLQETQYF. CDR3 bases read: TGTGCCTGGAGTTCTCAGGGGCTACAAGAGACC.

Concerning this clone itself: The read finishes 3 residues shy of the CDR3 end, and the germline J gene is used to complete it. The chain combines TRBV19 with TRBJ2-2; D unresolved. Germline CDR1 LNHDA, CDR2 SQIVND (reference sequence). The CDR3 sequence is 17 residues long. This CDR3 reads CASSIAFGVLANEKLFF. CDR3 DNA, as far as it was read: TGTGCCAGTAGTATAGCGTTCGGTGTACTTGCAAATGAAAAG.

On this clone itself: The CDR3 end falls 3 residues outside the read, so it is completed with the germline J gene. The rearrangement joins TRBV20-1 to TRBJ2-7; 12 bases align to TRBD2. Germline-derived CDR1 and CDR2 are DFQATT and SNEGSKA (reference sequence). Trimming took 6 bases from V and 5 from J; bases not matched to a gene: 8. The CDR3 is made up of 14 amino acids. Incomplete CDR3 DNA: TGCAGTGCCGCCCGACTAGCGGGAGAGGACGAG. Its translation: CSAARLAGEDE. The full CDR3 protein is CSAARLAGEDEQYF.

Notes on this clone: The DNA ends 3 residues before the CDR3 does, and the rest of the CDR3 is filled in from the germline J gene. The chain employs TRBV5-8 and TRBJ1-1; 8 bases agree with TRBD1. Germline V gene sequence: CDR1 SGHTS, CDR2 YDEGEE. The CDR3 has 14 amino acids. Unmatched junction bases numbered 6, after V lost 4 bases and J lost 4 bases. The CDR3 reads CASSPRGLVTEAFF. The sequenced CDR3 bases are TGTGCCAGCAGCCCCAGGGGGCTCGTCACTGAA.

Remarks on this clone: The sequence runs out 3 residues before the end of the CDR3; the remainder is reconstructed from the germline J gene. V usage is TRBV15 and J usage is TRBJ1-5; D gene uncertain. The length of the CDR3 is 14 residues. Trimming took 0 bases from V and 6 from J, leaving 9 bases between them. The germline V gene encodes CDR1 LNHNV and CDR2 YYDKDF (reference sequence). The CDR3 spells CATSRDIVGQPQHF. CDR3 bases read: TGTGCCACCAGCAGAGATATAGTCGGTCAGCCC.

On this clone: From the germline J gene comes the end of the CDR3, since the read stops 3 residues before it. V is TRBV5-6 and J is TRBJ2-5; TRBD2 matches at 7 bases. Germline V CDR1 and CDR2: SGHDT, YYEEEE. V lost 1 base, J lost 6 bases, and 3 bases stayed unmatched. This CDR3 contains 13 residues. Partial CDR3 DNA: TGTGCCAGCAGCTTGTTGCGGGAGAAGACC. It is translated as CASSLLREKT. The whole CDR3 protein is CASSLLREKTQYF.

In the case of this clone: The read ends 3 residues before the CDR3 terminus; that terminus is restored from the germline J gene. This rearrangement joins TRBV7-9 to TRBJ2-1, with D perhaps assigned TRBD1 or TRBD2 (5 bases each). V shed 8 bases and J shed 9 bases, with 11 bases lying between them. This CDR3 is 11 amino acids long. Germline CDR1 is SEHNR and CDR2 is FQNEAQ (reference sequence). CDR3 region: CASRRGVEQFF. CDR3 DNA (partial): TGTGCCAGCCGCCGAGGGGTTGAG.

Turning to this clone: The CDR3 end lies 3 residues beyond the end of the read and is filled in from the germline J gene. This chain joins TRBV2 and TRBJ2-3, with 8 bases matching TRBD1. This CDR3 comprises 15 residues. CDR1 and CDR2 (germline): SNHLY, FYNNEI. With V trimmed by 7 bases and J by 2 bases, 8 bases remained unmatched. CDR3 amino acids: CASTGQGLPTDTQYF. The sequenced CDR3 bases are TGTGCCAGCACTGGACAGGGACTGCCCACAGATACG.

As for this clone: The CDR3 end falls 3 residues outside the read, so it is completed with the germline J gene. The chain links TRBV18 to TRBJ1-2; D is ambiguous. Germline CDR1 KGHSH, CDR2 LQKENI. The CDR3 runs 14 residues. This chain's CDR3 is CASSEPGKNYDYTF. CDR3 DNA (partial): TGTGCCAGCTCAGAACCGGGGAAAAACTACGAC.

As to this clone: The CDR3 end is not reached by the read, which stops 3 residues before it; the germline J gene fills it in. J is TRBJ1-2 and V is TRBV5-1, with a tentative D call TRBD1 (5 bases). This CDR3 has 14 residues. Deletions cut 0 bases from V and 4 bases from J, with 10 bases between. Germline lookup yields CDR1 SGHRS and CDR2 YFSETQ. The CDR3 reads CASSLAPDSYGYTF. CDR3 DNA, as far as it was read: TGCGCCAGCAGCTTGGCCCCCGACAGCTATGGC.

In regard to this clone: The sequenced fragment ends 3 residues before the CDR3 boundary, so the rest is inferred from the germline J gene. This rearrangement joins TRBV19 to TRBJ1-2, with D maybe TRBD1 (5 bases). The germline CDR1 and CDR2 sequences are LNHDA and SQIVND (reference sequence). The CDR3 runs to 21 residues. CDR3 DNA (partial): TGTGCCAGTAGTTCCGTAGAGTTGGGGACTAGCGGGAACCCCTCCTACAATGAC. This codes for CASSSVELGTSGNPSYND. The CDR3 reads in full as CASSSVELGTSGNPSYNDYTF.

A note on this clone: The read gets to within 3 residues of the CDR3 end, and the germline J gene fills in the rest. The chain employs TRBV30 and TRBJ2-2; D is undetermined. Germline CDR1 reads GTSNPN; CDR2 reads SVGIG (reference sequence). The CDR3 extends over 12 amino acids. The part of the CDR3 DNA that was read is TGTGCCTTGACAATTTATAATTCACCG. Its translation is CALTIYNSP. The whole CDR3 protein reads CALTIYNSPLFF.

Note on this clone: The CDR3 is cut off 3 residues early in the read; its end comes from the germline J gene. The chain uses TRBV19 and TRBJ1-2; D gene ambiguous. Germline loops: CDR1 LNHDA, CDR2 SQIVND (reference sequence). CDR3 size: 16 residues. The CDR3 here is CASSARWTSGSDTYTF. CDR3 bases read: TGTGCCAGTAGTGCCCGTTGGACTAGCGGGAGTGATACC.

A note on this clone: In the same sample, other DNA sequences code for this CDR3. CDR3 DNA (partial): TGTGCCAGTAGTCCCTCCGTGAGCGGCATTGGAAACACC. Its translation: CASSPSVSGIGNT. The whole CDR3 is CASSPSVSGIGNTIYF. The chain couples TRBV19 to TRBJ1-3; D is uncertain. The read ends 3 residues early relative to the CDR3; the germline J gene fills the gap. Germline assignment: CDR1 LNHDA and CDR2 SQIVND (reference sequence). This CDR3 has 16 residues. V lost 5 bases, J lost 3 bases, and 17 bases lay in between.

Concerning this clone: The CDR3 extends 3 residues past the end of the read, so its final part is completed from the germline J gene. The chain recombines TRBV4-2 with TRBJ2-7; TRBD2 is a possible D gene (5 bases). There are 15 residues in the CDR3. V was pared by 8 bases and J by 0 bases, with 17 bases between. Germline V gene lookup returns CDR1 LGHNA and CDR2 YNFKEQ. Here the CDR3 reads CASGSSGGGSYEQYF. The sequenced part of the CDR3 DNA is TGTGCCAGCGGTTCCTCTGGCGGAGGCTCCTACGAG.

The covered CDR3 bases are TGCGCCAGCAGCTTGCCTAGCGGGAGCCTCTCCTACAATGAG. This encodes CASSLPSGSLSYNE. The entire CDR3 is CASSLPSGSLSYNEQFF. V usage is TRBV5-1 and J usage is TRBJ2-1, with 10 bases aligning to TRBD2. The observed sequence ends 3 residues before the CDR3 terminus, with the missing tail filled in from the germline J gene. Germline values: CDR1 SGHRS, CDR2 YFSETQ. The ends lost 1 base at V and 0 bases at J; junction bases unmatched: 4. This CDR3 contains 17 residues.

Worth noting for this clone: Sequencing ends 3 residues short of the CDR3 end; the germline J gene provides the rest. V usage is TRBV13 and J usage is TRBJ1-1, with TRBD1 matching 10 bases. CDR3 length equals 16 residues. The germline gives CDR1 PRHDT, CDR2 FYEKMQ (reference sequence). J lost 5 bases, V lost 6 bases, and 12 bases had no gene match. The sequenced part of the CDR3 DNA is TGTGCCAGCAGTTCTCGACAGGGGGCAGGTTGGACTGAA. This gives the protein CASSSRQGAGWTE. The CDR3 as a whole reads CASSSRQGAGWTEAFF.

As concerns this clone: The sequenced fragment ends 3 residues before the CDR3 boundary, so the rest is inferred from the germline J gene. The chain joins TRBV28 to TRBJ2-7, with 11 bases lining up with TRBD1. V lost 8 bases to trimming and J lost 2 bases; unmatched junction nucleotides: 8. CDR1 and CDR2 from the germline V gene are MDHEN and SYDVKM. The CDR3 is made up of 15 amino acids. This CDR3 reads CASEPGTGGPYEQYF. CDR3 bases read: TGTGCCAGCGAACCGGGGACAGGGGGACCCTACGAG.

Turning to this clone: The read terminates 3 residues ahead of where the CDR3 ends, so the germline J gene completes it. This rearrangement joins TRBV30 to TRBJ2-1, with D hard to call. CDR3 length: 12 amino acids. V was shortened by 0 bases and J by 8 bases, with 8 bases between the two germline ends. Per the germline V gene, CDR1 is GTSNPN and CDR2 is SVGIG (reference sequence). Incomplete CDR3 DNA: TGTGCCTGGAGTGTCACCCGGTATGAG. Its translation is CAWSVTRYE. The entire CDR3 sequence reads CAWSVTRYEQFF. The full variable domain, its missing parts supplied by reference TRBV30 and TRBJ2-1, is SQTIHQWPATLVQPVGSPLSLECTVEGTSNPNLYWYRQAAGRGLQLLFYSVGIGQISSEVPQNLSASRPQDRQFILSSKKLLLSDSGFYLCAWSVTRYEQFFGPGTRLTVL.

CDR3 DNA (partial): TGTGCCATCAGCCCTAGCGGCTACAGCACAGATACG. This translates into CAISPSGYSTDT. The entire CDR3 protein is CAISPSGYSTDTQYF. The J gene is TRBJ2-3, the V gene TRBV10-3; TRBD2 matches at 7 bases. Sequencing ends 3 residues short of the CDR3 end; the germline J gene provides the rest. J lost 0 bases, V lost 6 bases, and 6 bases had no gene match. This CDR3 contains 15 residues. Per germline, CDR1 ENHRY and CDR2 SYGVKD.

This clone registers medium-sized by frequency. CDR3 DNA (partial): TGCAGCGTTTCTTCTAGGAACACCGGGGAG. Translation: CSVSSRNTGE. The full CDR3 sequence reads CSVSSRNTGELFF. The V call is TRBV29-1, the J call TRBJ2-2; D remains unclear. The read halts 3 residues ahead of the CDR3 end, with the missing end drawn from the germline J gene. This CDR3 has 13 residues. Trimming pared 5 bases from V and 1 base from J, leaving 8 bases between. Looked up from germline, CDR1 is SQVTM and CDR2 is ANQGSEA.

Comments on this clone: Read coverage stops 3 residues before the CDR3 terminus; the germline J gene supplies the remainder. The chain combines TRBV19 with TRBJ1-4; tentatively, D is TRBD1 (5 bases). Germline loops: CDR1 LNHDA, CDR2 SQIVND (reference sequence). The CDR3 has 15 residues. The CDR3 sequence is CASSKVVSGANVLFF. CDR3 DNA, as far as it was read: TGTGCCAGTAGCAAGGTCGTCTCTGGGGCCAACGTA.

Regarding this clone: The CDR3 extends 3 residues past the end of the read, so its final part is completed from the germline J gene. V gene TRBV30 combines with J gene TRBJ2-2; 7 bases fit TRBD1. The length of the CDR3 is 14 residues. Germline V gene sequence: CDR1 GTSNPN, CDR2 SVGIG (reference sequence). CDR3 loop: CAWSQGVGNEKLFF. The part of the CDR3 DNA that was read is TGTGCCTGGAGTCAGGGGGTAGGAAATGAAAAG.